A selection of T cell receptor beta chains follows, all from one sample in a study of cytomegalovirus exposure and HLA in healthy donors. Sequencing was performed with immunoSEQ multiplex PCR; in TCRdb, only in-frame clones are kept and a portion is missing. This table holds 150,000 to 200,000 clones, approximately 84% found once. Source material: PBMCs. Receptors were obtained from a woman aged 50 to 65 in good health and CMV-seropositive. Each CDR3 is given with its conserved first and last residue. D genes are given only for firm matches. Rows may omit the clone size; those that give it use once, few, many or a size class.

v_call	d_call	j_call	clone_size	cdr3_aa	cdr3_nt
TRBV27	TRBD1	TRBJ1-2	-	CASSSYIEDRNYGYTF	TGTGCCAGCAGTTCCTATATCGAGGACAGGAACTATGGCTACACCTTC
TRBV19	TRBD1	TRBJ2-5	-	CASRKQGDQETQYF	TGTGCCAGTAGAAAACAGGGGGACCAAGAGACCCAGTACTTC
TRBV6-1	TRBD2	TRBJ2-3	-	CASSELPSGGAGTDTQYF	TGTGCCAGCAGTGAACTTCCTAGCGGGGGGGCCGGCACAGATACGCAGTATTTT
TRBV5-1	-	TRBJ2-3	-	CASSPTKGSTDTQYF	TGCGCCAGCAGCCCCACCAAGGGGAGCACAGATACGCAGTATTTT
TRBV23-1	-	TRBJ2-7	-	CASSSSGLHDYEQYF	-
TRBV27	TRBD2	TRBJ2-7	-	CASSRGASGDSYEQYF	TGTGCCAGCAGTAGAGGAGCTAGCGGGGACTCCTACGAGCAGTACTTC
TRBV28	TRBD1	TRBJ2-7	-	CASRRQGSAYEQYF	TGTGCCAGCAGGCGACAGGGTTCGGCCTACGAGCAGTACTTC
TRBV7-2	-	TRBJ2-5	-	CASSTIRDNRGETQYF	TGTGCCAGCAGCACTATCCGGGACAACCGCGGGGAGACCCAGTACTTC
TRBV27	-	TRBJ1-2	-	CASSPSTVYGYTF	TGTGCCAGCAGTCCCTCTACAGTCTATGGCTACACCTTC
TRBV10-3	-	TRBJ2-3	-	CAIKTNTDTQYF	TGTGCCATCAAGACTAACACAGATACGCAGTATTTT
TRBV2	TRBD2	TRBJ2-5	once	CASTLLGGETQYF	TGTGCCAGCACCCTCCTGGGGGGGGAGACCCAGTACTTC
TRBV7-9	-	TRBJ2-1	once	CASSSQGSSYNEQFF	TGTGCCAGCAGCTCTCAGGGGTCCTCCTACAATGAGCAGTTCTTC
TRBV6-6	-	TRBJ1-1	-	CASSYDMATEAFF	TGTGCCAGCAGTTACGACATGGCCACTGAAGCTTTCTTT
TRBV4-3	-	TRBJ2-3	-	CASSPSPGSPGDTQYF	TGCGCCAGCAGCCCAAGCCCGGGGTCGCCCGGAGATACGCAGTATTTT
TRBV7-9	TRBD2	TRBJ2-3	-	CASSLPAQRGRGTDTQYF	TGTGCCAGCAGCCTACCGGCCCAGCGGGGGCGGGGCACAGATACGCAGTATTTT
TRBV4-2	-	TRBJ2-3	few	CASSPRDYAGTDTQYF	TGTGCCAGCAGCCCCCGGGATTACGCTGGCACAGATACGCAGTATTTT
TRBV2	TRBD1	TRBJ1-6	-	CASSLDRRGNSPLHF	TGTGCCAGCAGTCTGGACAGGCGAGGAAATTCACCCCTCCACTTT
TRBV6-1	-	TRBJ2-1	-	CASSDSRGTYNEQFF	TGTGCCAGCAGTGATTCGCGGGGAACCTACAATGAGCAGTTCTTC
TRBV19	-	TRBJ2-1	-	CASSIVQVSNEQFF	TGTGCCAGTAGTATAGTGCAGGTTAGCAATGAGCAGTTCTTC
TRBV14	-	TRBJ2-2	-	CASSQDRNTGELFF	TGTGCCAGCAGCCAAGATAGGAACACCGGGGAGCTGTTTTTT
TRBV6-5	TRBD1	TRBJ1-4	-	CASRGQGVEKLFF	TGTGCCAGCAGGGGACAGGGAGTTGAAAAACTGTTTTTT
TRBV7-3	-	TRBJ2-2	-	CASSLAGPNTGELFF	TGTGCCAGCAGCTTAGCGGGTCCGAACACCGGGGAGCTGTTTTTT
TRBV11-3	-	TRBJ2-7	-	CASSLVFRGEQYF	TGTGCCAGCAGCTTAGTCTTCAGGGGCGAGCAGTACTTC
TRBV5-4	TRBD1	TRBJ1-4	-	CASSLSGQGNEKLFF	TGTGCCAGCAGCCTATCGGGACAGGGAAACGAAAAACTGTTTTTT
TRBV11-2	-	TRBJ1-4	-	CASSLGSGRATNEKLFF	TGTGCCAGCAGCTTAGGGTCAGGTCGTGCAACTAATGAAAAACTGTTTTTT
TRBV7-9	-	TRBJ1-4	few	CASSLSGELFF	TGTGCCAGCAGCTTGTCGGGGGAACTGTTTTTT
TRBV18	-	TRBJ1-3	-	CASSPNSGNTIYF	TGTGCCAGCTCACCAAATTCAGGAAACACCATATATTTT
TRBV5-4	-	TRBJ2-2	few	CASSGGGGDTGELFF	TGTGCCAGCAGCGGGGGTGGGGGCGACACCGGGGAGCTGTTTTTT
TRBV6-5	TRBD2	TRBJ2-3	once	CASSYSMGGLDTQYF	TGTGCCAGCAGTTACTCGATGGGGGGGTTGGATACGCAGTATTTT
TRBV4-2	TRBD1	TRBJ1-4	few	CASSQTGELFF	TGTGCCAGCAGCCAGACAGGGGAACTGTTTTTT
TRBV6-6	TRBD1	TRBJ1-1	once	CASTQIGQGASEAFF	TGTGCCAGCACCCAGATAGGGCAGGGGGCGTCTGAAGCTTTCTTT
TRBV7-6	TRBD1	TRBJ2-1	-	CASSRDRVGNEQFF	TGTGCCAGCAGCCGGGACAGGGTGGGCAATGAGCAGTTCTTC
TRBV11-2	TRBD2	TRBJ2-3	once	CASSLVPLAGVDTQYF	TGTGCCAGCAGCTTGGTTCCCCTAGCGGGGGTAGATACGCAGTATTTT
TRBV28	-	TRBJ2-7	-	CASSSSGTYEQYF	TGTGCCAGCAGCTCCTCAGGGACCTACGAGCAGTACTTC
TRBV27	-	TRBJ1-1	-	CASSLYVGTTEAFF	TGTGCCAGCAGTTTATACGTCGGTACCACTGAAGCTTTCTTT
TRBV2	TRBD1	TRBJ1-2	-	CASTTTGTGTGGYTF	TGTGCCAGCACCACAACCGGGACAGGGACGGGAGGCTACACCTTC
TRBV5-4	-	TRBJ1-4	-	CASSFGGRDEKLFF	TGTGCCAGCAGCTTCGGCGGGCGCGATGAAAAACTGTTTTTT
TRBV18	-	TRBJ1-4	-	CASSRQGIANEKLFF	TGTGCCAGCTCACGTCAGGGTATAGCTAATGAAAAACTGTTTTTT
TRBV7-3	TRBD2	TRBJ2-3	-	CASSFRGGAVDTQYF	TGTGCCAGCAGCTTTCGCGGGGGGGCAGTAGATACGCAGTATTTT
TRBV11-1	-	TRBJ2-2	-	CASSFTGVRPGELFF	TGTGCCAGCAGTTTTACCGGGGTCCGGCCCGGGGAGCTGTTTTTT